The 23 T cell receptor beta chains reported below all come from one sample, sequenced in a study of cytomegalovirus exposure and HLA in healthy donors. The PCR was carried out with 60 Vbeta primers and 13 Jbeta primers. Produced via immunoSEQ multiplex PCR; TCRdb's table is partial and in-frame only. The data contain 64,000 or so clones, roughly 64% of them singletons. What was sequenced was PBMCs. The receptors were gathered from a man aged 35-49 years in good health and CMV-seropositive.

This sequence joins TRBV7-2 and TRBJ1-5; D gene ambiguous. CDR1 is SGHTA, CDR2 FQGNSA, per germline. Trimming took off 5 bases at V and 2 bases at J, with 16 bases between the two ends. This CDR3 comprises 16 residues. The chain's CDR3 is CASSPRHDTGNQPQHF. The CDR3 DNA reads as TGTGCCAGCAGCCCCCGACACGACACGGGCAATCAGCCCCAGCATTTT.

The chain employs TRBV4-3 and TRBJ1-6; D unresolved. The CDR3 spans 13 residues. CDR1 and CDR2 from the germline V gene are LGHNA and YSLEER. The V and J ends lost 3 bases and 7 bases respectively, with 7 bases between them. The CDR3 DNA is TGCGCCAGCAGCCAGGGGAGGAATTCACCCCTCCACTTT. Translation gives CASSQGRNSPLHF.

J is TRBJ2-7 and V is TRBV29-1, with TRBD2 identical over 9 bases. This CDR3 contains 13 residues. The germline CDR1 and CDR2 sequences are SQVTM and ANQGSEA. V shed 7 bases, J shed 0 bases, and the junction held 4 bases outside the gene matches. The CDR3 coding sequence is TGCAGCGCAAGACTAGCGGACTCCTACGAGCAGTACTTC. The encoded protein is CSARLADSYEQYF.

This clone has more than one count but fewer than ten. The V gene is TRBV27, the J gene TRBJ2-1, with 9 bases matching TRBD1. Per the germline V gene, CDR1 is MNHEY and CDR2 is SMNVEV (reference sequence). Germline trimming cut 4 bases from V and 3 bases from J; bases unmatched to any gene: 4. The CDR3 consists of 15 residues. CDR3 DNA: TGTGCCAGCAGTTGGACAGGGGTAGGCTACAATGAGCAGTTCTTC. This gives the protein CASSWTGVGYNEQFF.

V and J are TRBV7-9 and TRBJ2-7; the D gene is possibly TRBD1 (5 bases). Germline assignment: CDR1 SEHNR and CDR2 FQNEAQ (reference sequence). The CDR3 runs to 15 residues. The V end lost 2 bases, the J end lost 7 bases, and 18 bases lay between the germline ends. Here the CDR3 reads CASSLSGMGRAEQYF. CDR3 DNA sequence: TGTGCCAGCAGCTTATCAGGCATGGGGCGTGCGGAGCAGTACTTC. The whole variable domain, filled in from reference TRBV7-9 and TRBJ2-7, reads DTGVSQNPRHKITKRGQNVTFRCDPISEHNRLYWYRQTLGQGPEFLTYFQNEAQLEKSRLLSDRFSAERPKGSFSTLEIQRTEQGDSAMYLCASSLSGMGRAEQYFGPGTRLTVT.

This clone is classed as medium-sized. The genes are TRBV6-1 and TRBJ1-1, with TRBD1 identical over 7 bases. This CDR3 has 13 residues. Unmatched junction bases numbered 7, after V lost 5 bases and J lost 7 bases. The germline CDR1 and CDR2 sequences are MNHNS and SASEGT. Here the CDR3 reads CASSSGQSFEAFF. The CDR3 DNA is TGTGCCAGCAGTTCGGGACAGAGCTTTGAAGCTTTCTTT.

This rearrangement joins TRBV6-5 to TRBJ1-5; D is ambiguous. V gave up 10 bases and J gave up 5 bases, with 15 bases separating them. Germline values: CDR1 MNHEY, CDR2 SVGAGI. This CDR3 contains 13 residues. The CDR3 protein is CATRSRLHQPQHF. CDR3 nucleotides: TGTGCCACACGTTCCCGACTACATCAGCCCCAGCATTTT.

This sequence joins TRBV6-5 and TRBJ2-7; TRBD1 matches at 8 bases. This CDR3 has 12 amino acids. V lost 8 bases, J lost 6 bases, and 6 bases stayed unmatched. From germline, CDR1 is MNHEY and CDR2 SVGAGI. As DNA, the CDR3 is TGTGCCAGCTGGACAGGGCCGGGCGAGCAGTACTTC. Protein product: CASWTGPGEQYF.

This clone was seen more than once but under ten times. The chain has TRBV30 and TRBJ1-1; D is unclear. The CDR3 sequence is 14 residues long. V lost 2 bases to trimming and J lost 1 base, with 11 bases between them. Germline V gene data show CDR1 as GTSNPN and CDR2 as SVGIG (reference sequence). For the CDR3, the DNA is TGTGCCTGGAGTTTGGTTCCCAGGAACACTGAAGCTTTCTTT. Its protein is CAWSLVPRNTEAFF.

The rearrangement joins TRBV29-1 to TRBJ2-3, with 12 bases that match TRBD2. Germline trimming cut 3 bases from V and 8 bases from J; bases unmatched to any gene: 6. The CDR3 totals 14 residues. Germline-derived CDR1 and CDR2 are SQVTM and ANQGSEA. The CDR3 DNA follows: TGCAGCGTTGAGACTAGCGGGGGCCCGGTTACGCAGTATTTT. Translated: CSVETSGGPVTQYF.

In nucleotides, the CDR3 is TGTGCCACCAGCAGAGATGGTACCAGTGGTTCACCCCTCCACTTT. Amino acid sequence: CATSRDGTSGSPLHF. J is TRBJ1-6 and V is TRBV15; the D is unclear. The CDR3 extends over 15 amino acids. V was trimmed by 0 bases and J by 9 bases, leaving 12 bases between them. CDR1 LNHNV and CDR2 YYDKDF come from the germline V gene (reference sequence).

This clone was recorded a few times. The chain uses TRBV5-1 and TRBJ1-5, with 9 bases lining up with TRBD1. The germline CDR1 and CDR2 sequences are SGHRS and YFSETQ. The CDR3 has 17 residues. V lost 0 bases to trimming and J lost 7 bases; unmatched junction nucleotides: 11. The CDR3 is CASSLGPTGGAEQPQHF. The CDR3 DNA sequence: TGCGCCAGCAGCTTGGGACCTACAGGGGGCGCGGAACAGCCCCAGCATTTT.

This chain joins TRBV6-1 and TRBJ1-2; TRBD1 is a possible D gene (6 bases). The CDR3 consists of 14 residues. CDR1 and CDR2 from the germline V gene are MNHNS and SASEGT. Trimming removed 4 bases at V and 6 bases at J, with 15 bases between. CDR3 coding DNA: TGTGCCAGCAGTGGTCGACTCCAGGGGAATGGCTACACCTTC. Protein: CASSGRLQGNGYTF.

The chain is built from TRBV29-1 and TRBJ1-4; D is ambiguous. This CDR3 is built from 13 residues. V was pared by 2 bases and J by 8 bases, with 12 bases between. The germline CDR1 and CDR2 sequences are SQVTM and ANQGSEA. The CDR3 sequence: CSVELDRVEKLFF. CDR3 DNA: TGCAGCGTTGAATTGGATCGGGTCGAAAAACTGTTTTTT.

J is TRBJ1-4 and V is TRBV7-3, with D possibly being TRBD1 (5 bases). The CDR3 runs to 13 residues. V lost 3 bases and J lost 8, with 10 bases in between. CDR1 and CDR2 from the germline V gene are SGHTA and FQGTGA. The CDR3 coding sequence is TGTGCCAGCAGCTTGACTGGGGGGGAAAAACTGTTTTTT. Its translation: CASSLTGGEKLFF.

A few counts support this clone. The chain is built from TRBV7-6 and TRBJ1-1; 8 nucleotides line up with TRBD1. V trimming: 4 bases; J trimming: 2 bases; junction bases outside the gene matches: 6. This CDR3 contains 15 residues. Germline V gene sequence: CDR1 SGHVS, CDR2 FNYEAQ. The CDR3 protein is CASSSSRGRNTEAFF. For the CDR3, the DNA is TGTGCCAGCAGCTCGTCCAGGGGGCGTAACACTGAAGCTTTCTTT. Looking up the rest from reference TRBV7-6 and TRBJ1-1 gives the full variable domain: GAGVSQSPRYKVTKRGQDVALRCDPISGHVSLYWYRQALGQGPEFLTYFNYEAQQDKSGLPNDRFSAERPEGSISTLTIQRTEQRDSAMYRCASSSSRGRNTEAFFGQGTRLTVV.

This rearrangement joins TRBV5-1 to TRBJ2-1; 12 bases align to TRBD1. V gave up 4 bases and J gave up 3 bases; unmatched junction bases: 11. Germline V CDR1 and CDR2: SGHRS, YFSETQ. The CDR3 totals 18 residues. CDR3 region: CASSPIGTGGSVYNEQFF. The CDR3 DNA is TGCGCCAGCAGCCCGATTGGGACAGGGGGCTCCGTCTACAATGAGCAGTTCTTC.

The chain links TRBV4-2 to TRBJ2-1; 8 nucleotides agree with TRBD2. The CDR3 runs 15 residues. V lost 0 bases and J lost 8; bases outside the gene matches: 6. Germline V gene lookup returns CDR1 LGHNA and CDR2 YNFKEQ. The chain's CDR3 is CASSQEGGTSHEQFF. CDR3 bases: TGTGCCAGCAGCCAAGAGGGGGGGACTAGTCATGAGCAGTTCTTC.

The chain has TRBV29-1 and TRBJ2-5; 9 positions match TRBD1. With 7 bases clipped from V and 4 bases from J, the junction kept 7 bases outside the gene matches. The CDR3 runs to 13 residues. Germline V lookup: CDR1 SQVTM, CDR2 ANQGSEA. In DNA, the CDR3 is TGCAGCGGCCGACAGGGGGGGACAGAGACCCAGTACTTC. The encoded protein is CSGRQGGTETQYF.

This clone has a handful of counts. V is TRBV5-1 and J is TRBJ1-1; 8 positions match TRBD1. This CDR3 spans 14 amino acids. J gave up 5 bases and V 3 bases, and 6 bases lay outside the gene matches. In germline, CDR1 is SGHRS, CDR2 YFSETQ. The CDR3 reads CASSSDRVGTEAFF. CDR3 sequence (DNA): TGCGCCAGCAGCTCGGACAGGGTGGGGACTGAAGCTTTCTTT.

CDR3: CASSPSGEYNEQFF. DNA for the CDR3: TGTGCCAGCAGCCCTAGCGGGGAATACAATGAGCAGTTCTTC. The J gene is TRBJ2-1, the V gene TRBV6-5; TRBD2 matches at 9 bases. Germline-derived CDR1 and CDR2 are MNHEY and SVGAGI. Trimming at V came to 6 bases and at J to 4 bases, leaving 4 bases not matched to a gene. CDR3 size: 14 residues.

This chain uses TRBV5-6 with TRBJ2-5, with TRBD1 matching over 7 bases. Germline lookup yields CDR1 SGHDT and CDR2 YYEEEE. This CDR3 comprises 14 residues. Unmatched junction bases numbered 5, after V lost 5 bases and J lost 1 base. In DNA, the CDR3 is TGTGCCAGCAGACGAACAGGGGCCCAAGAGACCCAGTACTTC. Amino acids: CASRRTGAQETQYF.

This chain uses TRBV5-1 with TRBJ1-1; TRBD1 matches at 7 bases. Trimming cost V 3 bases and J 1 base; bases outside gene matches: 3. The CDR3 has 14 residues. Germline V gene lookup returns CDR1 SGHRS and CDR2 YFSETQ. Written as DNA, the CDR3 is TGCGCCAGCAGCTCCGGACAGGCGAACACTGAAGCTTTCTTT. It encodes CASSSGQANTEAFF.